The 13 T cell receptor beta chains reported below all come from one sample, sequenced in a study of shared clonotypes between healthy human individuals (dated by TCRdb to the early 2020s). CD8 naive samples were CD45RO-negative cells positively selected for CCR7, giving a CD45RA+CCR7+ population that excluded TemRA cells. The method was the immunoSEQ multiplex PCR assay. The clones in this table, taken by TCRdb from immuneACCESS, are in-frame only. Not every clone is retained; where verified, under half of the shortfall comes from an unresolved V gene, and the cause of the rest is unknown. This sample lists fewer than 1 million clones; approximately 97% were detected once. Around 0.25% of the sample rests with the top ten. Sequenced input: naive CD8+ T cells sorted from blood. This sample's cell subset or site label indicates: CD45RA+CCR7+. The source is a man aged 25-45 years in good health.

The chain employs TRBV6-5 and TRBJ2-7; TRBD1 might be the D (5 bases). V was trimmed by 6 bases and J by 4 bases, leaving 19 bases between them. This CDR3 contains 15 residues. The V gene's germline CDR1 is MNHEY and CDR2 SVGAGI. The DNA for the CDR3 is TGTGCCAGCAGCCCCAGGTCCTTAACAGGATACGAGCAGTACTTC. Its protein product is CASSPRSLTGYEQYF.

The sample holds one count of this clone. V usage is TRBV6-1 and J usage is TRBJ2-3; D not certain. This CDR3 is 14 amino acids long. The germline gives CDR1 MNHNS, CDR2 SASEGT. With 2 bases removed from V and 3 bases from J, the gap between germline ends came to 9 bases. The DNA of the CDR3 is TGTGCCAGCAGTGAATGGTTGTCTACAGATACGCAGTATTTT. Its translation is CASSEWLSTDTQYF.

The rearrangement uses TRBV11-2 and TRBJ2-5, with no clear D. The CDR3 length is 15 residues. Trimming removed 5 bases from V and 5 bases from J, with 18 bases in between. Germline CDR1 SGHAT, CDR2 FQNNGV. CDR3 loop: CASSDDGPLTETQYF. The CDR3 coding sequence is TGTGCCAGCAGCGACGACGGGCCCTTAACGGAGACCCAGTACTTC.

The rearrangement joins TRBV2 to TRBJ2-2; 7 bases line up with TRBD1. Germline-derived CDR1 and CDR2 are SNHLY and FYNNEI. Trimming cost V 6 bases and J 5 bases; bases outside gene matches: 9. The CDR3 totals 15 residues. In DNA, the CDR3 is TGTGCCAGCAGAGTATCAGGGGGTGGTACCGGGGAGCTGTTTTTT. Protein sequence: CASRVSGGGTGELFF.

The CDR3 DNA is TGTGCCAGCAGCTTACCCGCTAGCGGGAGTTTAAGCACAGATACGCAGTATTTT. It translates to CASSLPASGSLSTDTQYF. The chain links TRBV7-2 to TRBJ2-3, with 10 bases matching TRBD2. J lost 0 bases, V lost 2 bases, and 8 bases had no gene match. The V gene's germline CDR1 is SGHTA and CDR2 FQGNSA. The CDR3 is 18 amino acids.

CDR3 residues: CASSGGTGNNEQFF. The CDR3, as DNA: TGCGCCAGCAGTGGCGGGACTGGAAACAATGAGCAGTTCTTC. This sequence joins TRBV10-2 and TRBJ2-1, with D tentatively TRBD2 (6 bases). CDR1 is WSHSY, CDR2 SAAADI, per germline. CDR3 length: 14 amino acids. The V end lost 4 bases, the J end lost 5 bases, and 12 bases lay between the germline ends.

The V and J genes are TRBV15 and TRBJ2-5, with 9 bases identical to TRBD2. Germline lookup yields CDR1 LNHNV and CDR2 YYDKDF (reference sequence). The CDR3 has 17 amino acids. Trimming removed 0 bases from V and 1 base from J; junction bases left unmatched: 6. The CDR3 spells CATSRDRLAGIQETQYF. CDR3 DNA sequence: TGTGCCACCAGCAGAGATAGGCTAGCGGGGATCCAAGAGACCCAGTACTTC.

The V gene is TRBV11-2, the J gene TRBJ2-7, with TRBD1 matching 7 bases. The length of the CDR3 is 14 residues. The V gene end was trimmed by 6 bases and the J gene end by 0 bases; junction bases not matched to a gene: 5. Germline V gives CDR1 SGHAT, CDR2 FQNNGV. The CDR3 DNA reads as TGTGCCAGCAGTACGGGACAGAGCTCCTACGAGCAGTACTTC. This codes for CASSTGQSSYEQYF. Full variable domain (rest looked up from reference TRBV11-2 and TRBJ2-7): EAGVAQSPRYKIIEKRQSVAFWCNPISGHATLYWYQQILGQGPKLLIQFQNNGVVDDSQLPKDRFSAERLKGVDSTLKIQPAKLEDSAVYLCASSTGQSSYEQYFGPGTRLTVT.

The rearrangement links TRBV9 to TRBJ2-3, with 10 bases fitting TRBD2. The CDR3 loop spans 16 amino acids. The germline gives CDR1 SGDLS, CDR2 YYNGEE. The V gene end was trimmed by 5 bases and the J gene end by 0 bases; junction bases not matched to a gene: 6. The CDR3: CASRAKTSGSTDTQYF. The CDR3 region has the DNA TGTGCCAGCAGGGCAAAGACTAGCGGGAGCACAGATACGCAGTATTTT.

This CDR3 is CASSQKTGGVYEQYF. Here the CDR3 DNA reads TGCGCCAGCAGCCAAAAAACAGGGGGCGTCTACGAGCAGTACTTC. The rearrangement joins TRBV4-1 to TRBJ2-7, with TRBD1 matching 9 bases. Germline V gives CDR1 MGHRA, CDR2 YSYEKL. Trimming took 2 bases from V and 3 from J; bases not matched to a gene: 5. The CDR3 runs to 15 residues.

The chain couples TRBV4-1 to TRBJ2-7, with TRBD1 matching 8 bases. Looked up from germline, CDR1 is MGHRA and CDR2 is YSYEKL. After removal of 1 base from V and 2 bases from J, the junction contained 4 bases not matched to a gene. The CDR3 extends over 15 amino acids. The DNA of the CDR3 is TGCGCCAGCAGCCAAGTTCGGGACAGGACCTACGAGCAGTACTTC. Translated, it gives CASSQVRDRTYEQYF.

This clone has just one count. This chain links TRBV7-8 with TRBJ2-3; D not certain. The V gene lost 2 bases and the J gene lost 3 bases, with 9 bases spanning the gap. CDR1 SGHVS and CDR2 FQNEAQ come from the germline V gene. The CDR3 loop spans 14 amino acids. The CDR3 nucleotides read TGTGCCAGCAGCTTACTAGTAGGTACAGATACGCAGTATTTT. Amino acids: CASSLLVGTDTQYF.

V is TRBV7-9 and J is TRBJ1-1; TRBD1 might be the D (6 bases). Germline V gives CDR1 SEHNR, CDR2 FQNEAQ (reference sequence). The CDR3 is 13 amino acids. Trimming stripped 5 bases from V and 3 bases from J, with 10 bases between. The chain's CDR3 is CASSGRGDTEAFF. CDR3 DNA: TGTGCCAGCAGCGGAAGGGGGGACACTGAAGCTTTCTTT.